This T cell receptor beta chain is from a study of Graves' ophthalmopathy and Graves' hyperthyroidism. The CDR3 has 16 residues if both end residues are counted. Per the germline V gene, CDR1 is SNHLY and CDR2 is FYNNEI. RNA transcripts yielded amplified TCR beta CDR3 regions. An opening RT-PCR round employed HTBI primers and preceded a second-round multiplex PCR. TCRdb passed the multiplex PCR reads through MiXCR, listing each CDR3 protein once. The table includes about 1.1 million distinct CDR3 sequences, approximately 35% detected once. A word on this clonotype: It is unclear where the CDR3 begins or ends on the DNA, so no DNA is shown, and the CDR3 is as TCRdb lists it.

The chain recombines TRBV2 with TRBJ2-5; the DNA was not used to check the table's D call, TRBD2. Sequenced sample: peripheral blood or thyroid tissue (not recorded which). This clonotype originated in an adult man with Graves' hyperthyroidism. CDR3 loop: CACSASTSGGQETQYF.